The source of this TCR beta chain is a study of metastatic and nonmetastatic thyroid tumors. Study as a whole: Across blood and tumor or nodule tissue, repertoires from malignant and benign thyroid patients were compared with one another.

This clone was detected ten times or more. Under the authors' procedure: The authors used CDR3 differences across clinicopathological groups to build a distant-metastasis classifier for papillary thyroid cancer. TCRdb re-called the PCR reads through MiXCR. The V and J calls were determined by TCRdb, not by the authors. The sample includes roughly 98,000 clones, about 15% of them seen just once. Each patient went into thyroid surgery without having received any treatment. After removal of 5 bases from V and 2 bases from J, the junction contained 1 base not matched to a gene. Germline CDR1 is LGHDT and CDR2 is YNNKEL (reference sequence). The CDR3 is made up of 14 amino acids.

The receptor's source is a female donor with papillary thyroid cancer or a benign thyroid nodule (not recorded which). Some clones in this sample may be carry-over from other donors' samples. Material for sequencing was blood. The chain has TRBV3-1 and TRBJ1-2, with TRBD1 identical over 11 bases. The DNA for the CDR3 is TGTGCCAGCAGCGGGACAGGGGGGAACTATGGCTACACCTTC. It encodes CASSGTGGNYGYTF.